This T cell receptor beta chain was retrieved from a study of blood T cell repertoires in COVID-19. As for the study in general: T cells, B-cell-depleted T cells, or PBMCs provided the cDNA or gDNA that served as material.

Living in about two dozen US areas, the participants were between 18 and 89 years of age. Which cohort a participant joined came from the clinical history participants gave. The protocol was immunoSEQ multiplex PCR, while the TCRdb copy is restricted to in-frame clones and leaves out a portion. The sample lists about 300,000 clones; 85% to 90% were seen once. A single count supports this clone. Looked up from germline, CDR1 is KGHSH and CDR2 is LQKENI. This CDR3 has 16 amino acids. The J segment lost 1 base and the V segment lost 3 bases, leaving 6 bases of the junction unmatched. This receptor was taken from a young man who had recovered from COVID-19. The sample taken for sequencing was PBMCs or T cells enriched from blood (not recorded which). V gene TRBV18 combines with J gene TRBJ2-3, with 8 bases lining up with TRBD2. For the CDR3, the DNA is TGTGCCAGCTCACCTCCCGGGAGGGCCGGCACAGATACGCAGTATTTT. Its translation: CASSPPGRAGTDTQYF.